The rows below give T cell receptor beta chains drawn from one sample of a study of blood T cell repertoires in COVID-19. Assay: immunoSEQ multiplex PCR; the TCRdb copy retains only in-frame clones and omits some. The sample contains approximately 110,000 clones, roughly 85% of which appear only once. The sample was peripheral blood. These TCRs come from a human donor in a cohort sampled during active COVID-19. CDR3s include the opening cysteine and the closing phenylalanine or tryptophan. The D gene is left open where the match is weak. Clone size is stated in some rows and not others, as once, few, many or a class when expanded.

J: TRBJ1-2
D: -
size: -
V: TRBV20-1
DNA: TGCAGTGCCGGGGAGGCTGGCTACACCTTC
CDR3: CSAGEAGYTF

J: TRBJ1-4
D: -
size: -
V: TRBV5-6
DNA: TGTGCCAGCAGCAACACCCGCGGGGCAGCTGAAAAACTGTTTTTT
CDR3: CASSNTRGAAEKLFF

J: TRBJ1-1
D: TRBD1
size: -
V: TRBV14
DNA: TGTGCCAGCAGCCAAGGAACTTGGGACAGGGGAGCTTTCTTT
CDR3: CASSQGTWDRGAFF

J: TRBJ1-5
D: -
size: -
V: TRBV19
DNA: TGTGCCAGTAGGGGAGGGGTCCCCTTGAGCAATCAGCCCCAGCATTTT
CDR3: CASRGGVPLSNQPQHF

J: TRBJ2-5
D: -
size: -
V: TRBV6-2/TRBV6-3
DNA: TGTGCCAGCAGCAGAGACAGGCAAGAGACCCAGTACTTC
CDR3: CASSRDRQETQYF

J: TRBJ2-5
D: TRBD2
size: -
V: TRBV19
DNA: TGTGCCAGTAGTATGGGGGAGGGCCTCCGGGGAGAGACCCAGTACTTC
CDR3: CASSMGEGLRGETQYF

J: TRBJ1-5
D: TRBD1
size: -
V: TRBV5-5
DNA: TGTGCCAGCAGCTTGGCCGGGTTTGGGACAGATAGCAATCAGCCCCAGCATTTT
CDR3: CASSLAGFGTDSNQPQHF

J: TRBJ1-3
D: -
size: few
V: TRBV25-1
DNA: TGTGCCAGCAGGGGGGCCGATGGCAGCCCATCTGGAAACACCATATATTTT
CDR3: CASRGADGSPSGNTIYF

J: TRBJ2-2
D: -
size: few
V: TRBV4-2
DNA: TGTGCCAGCAGCTTTCACAGGGAATCCGGGGAGCTGTTTTTT
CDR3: CASSFHRESGELFF

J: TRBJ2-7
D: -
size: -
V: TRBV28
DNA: TGTGCCAGCAGTTTTCAGAACGAGCAGTACTTC
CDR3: CASSFQNEQYF

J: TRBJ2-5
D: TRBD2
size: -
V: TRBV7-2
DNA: TGTGCCAGCAGCGAACAGACTAGCGGGGGGGTTGAGACCCAGTACTTC
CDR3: CASSEQTSGGVETQYF

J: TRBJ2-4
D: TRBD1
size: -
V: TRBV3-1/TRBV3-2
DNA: TGTGCCAGCAGCCAAATTTCCGGGACAGGCCCTCCAAAAAACATTCAGTACTTC
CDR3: CASSQISGTGPPKNIQYF

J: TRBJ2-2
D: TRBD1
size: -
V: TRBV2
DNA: TGTGCCAGCAGTGGACAGGGAACCACCGGGGAGCTGTTTTTT
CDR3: CASSGQGTTGELFF

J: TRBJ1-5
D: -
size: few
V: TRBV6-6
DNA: TGTGCCAGCAGTTCGGGGGATTATAGCAATCAGCCCCAGCATTTT
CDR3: CASSSGDYSNQPQHF

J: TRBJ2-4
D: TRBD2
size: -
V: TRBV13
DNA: TGTGCCAGCAGCTTAGGCCTAGCGGGGGACCTAGCCAAAAACATTCAGTACTTC
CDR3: CASSLGLAGDLAKNIQYF

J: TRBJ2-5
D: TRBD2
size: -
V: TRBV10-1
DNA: TGCGCCAGCAGTGAGTCGGGGACTAGTGAGGAGACCCAGTACTTC
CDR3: CASSESGTSEETQYF

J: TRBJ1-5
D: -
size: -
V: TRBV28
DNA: TGTGCCAGCAGTCCCCCCCCCTTAGCCCAGCATTTT
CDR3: CASSPPPLAQHF

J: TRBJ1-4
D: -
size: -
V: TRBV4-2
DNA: TGTGCCAGCAGCCAAGTAGCCGGTACAACTAATGAAAAACTGTTTTTT
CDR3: CASSQVAGTTNEKLFF

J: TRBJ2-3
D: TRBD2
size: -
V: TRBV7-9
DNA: TGTGCCAGCAGCTTAGATCGAGTACTAGCGGCGAACACAGATACGCAGTATTTT
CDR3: CASSLDRVLAANTDTQYF

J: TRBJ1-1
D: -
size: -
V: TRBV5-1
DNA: TGCGCCAGCAGGGAGGGTAATACTGAAGCTTTCTTT
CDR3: CASREGNTEAFF

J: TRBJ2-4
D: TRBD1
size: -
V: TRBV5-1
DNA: TGCGCCAGCAGCTTCTTACCGCTAGGGGGCAACATTCAGTACTTC
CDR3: CASSFLPLGGNIQYF

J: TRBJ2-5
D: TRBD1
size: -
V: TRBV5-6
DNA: TGTGCCAGCATCAAATACCCGCCGGGACAGGGGGGAGAGACCCAGTACTTC
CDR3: CASIKYPPGQGGETQYF